The rows below give T cell receptor beta chains drawn from one sample of a study of T cells in localized non-small cell lung cancer. TCRdb's copy holds only in-frame clones and misses some; the assay was immunoSEQ multiplex PCR. Of roughly 1,800 clones detected, less than 25% appear once; the ten largest clones hold 15%. Sequenced material: lung tumor tissue, taken before any cancer treatment. Every receptor here comes from a female donor over 55 with stage I lung adenocarcinoma. Both conserved end residues are part of each CDR3. The order of the fields is V gene, J gene, D gene, clone size, CDR3 DNA, CDR3 protein. D genes are given only for firm matches. Clone size is stated in some rows and not others, as once, few, many or a class when expanded.

V: TRBV29-1
J: TRBJ2-3
D: .
size: .
DNA: TGCAGCGTTGAATTCGGGTCTAGCACAGATACGCAGTATTTT
CDR3: CSVEFGSSTDTQYF

V: TRBV11-3
J: TRBJ2-1
D: .
size: .
DNA: TGTGCCAGCAGTTTCTCCAGGGGTAGCTACAATGAGCAGTTCTTC
CDR3: CASSFSRGSYNEQFF

V: TRBV15
J: TRBJ2-7
D: TRBD2
size: .
DNA: TGTGCCACCAGCAGATCCTCGAGCGGGAGGGCCTACGAGCAGTACTTC
CDR3: CATSRSSSGRAYEQYF

V: TRBV6-8
J: TRBJ1-1
D: .
size: few
DNA: TGTGCCAGCAGTTACTGGGGGAACACTGAAGCTTTCTTT
CDR3: CASSYWGNTEAFF

V: TRBV9
J: TRBJ2-7
D: TRBD2
size: .
DNA: TGTGCCAGCAGCCCGCCGGGACTAGTCGAGCAGTACTTC
CDR3: CASSPPGLVEQYF

V: TRBV6-7
J: TRBJ2-7
D: .
size: medium-sized
DNA: TGTGCCAGCACTGGGGGGGCCGAGCAGTACTTC
CDR3: CASTGGAEQYF

V: TRBV6-8
J: TRBJ1-1
D: .
size: few
DNA: TGTGCCAGCTGGTCCCAGGGTACTAACACTGAAGCTTTCTTT
CDR3: CASWSQGTNTEAFF

V: TRBV5-8
J: TRBJ2-5
D: .
size: .
DNA: TGTGCCAGCAGCAAGACTAGACAAGAGACCCAGTACTTC
CDR3: CASSKTRQETQYF

V: TRBV6-8
J: TRBJ2-1
D: TRBD2
size: medium-sized
DNA: TGTGCCAGCAGTGACTCGTTGGGAGGGGAGGTTAATGAGCAGTTCTTC
CDR3: CASSDSLGGEVNEQFF

V: TRBV19
J: TRBJ1-1
D: TRBD1
size: few
DNA: TGTGCCAGTAACCACAGGGGCACTGAAGCTTTCTTT
CDR3: CASNHRGTEAFF

V: TRBV6-8
J: TRBJ2-5
D: TRBD1
size: .
DNA: TGTGCCAGCAGTTATGGGGGACAGGGGTTTCAGACCCAGTACTTC
CDR3: CASSYGGQGFQTQYF

V: TRBV11-3
J: TRBJ1-1
D: .
size: few
DNA: TGTGCCAGCAGCTTAGGGTCTCTGGGAGGCACTGAAGCTTTCTTT
CDR3: CASSLGSLGGTEAFF

V: TRBV10-2
J: TRBJ1-3
D: .
size: few
DNA: TGCGCCAGCGGGGAGATATTCTCTGGAAACACCATATATTTT
CDR3: CASGEIFSGNTIYF

V: TRBV6-8
J: TRBJ1-2
D: .
size: medium-sized
DNA: TGTGCCAGCAGTCCAGCGCTTAACTATGGCTACACCTTC
CDR3: CASSPALNYGYTF

V: TRBV28
J: TRBJ1-2
D: .
size: .
DNA: TGTGCCAGCAGTTTTTTGACAACTACCTATGGCTACACCTTC
CDR3: CASSFLTTTYGYTF

V: TRBV15
J: TRBJ2-7
D: .
size: .
DNA: TGTGCCACCAGCAGAGAAATGGGGTTGAACTACGAGCAGTACTTC
CDR3: CATSREMGLNYEQYF

V: TRBV30
J: TRBJ2-7
D: .
size: .
DNA: TGTGCCTGGAGTAAAGACAGATCCTACGAGCAGTACTTC
CDR3: CAWSKDRSYEQYF

V: TRBV6-8
J: TRBJ2-7
D: .
size: .
DNA: TGTGCCAGCAGACCCGTAGCGGTTCCCTACGAGCAGTACTTC
CDR3: CASRPVAVPYEQYF

V: TRBV19
J: TRBJ2-1
D: TRBD2
size: .
DNA: TGTGCCAGTAGTATAGATAAGAGCGGGACTTACAATGAGCAGTTCTTC
CDR3: CASSIDKSGTYNEQFF

V: TRBV15
J: TRBJ2-1
D: TRBD2
size: few
DNA: TGTGCCACCAGCAGTGTATATAGCGGGTATGAGCAGTTCTTC
CDR3: CATSSVYSGYEQFF

V: TRBV28
J: TRBJ1-1
D: TRBD1
size: .
DNA: TGTGCCAGCAAGACAGGGTCCCACACTGAAGCTTTCTTT
CDR3: CASKTGSHTEAFF

V: TRBV11-3
J: TRBJ1-1
D: .
size: .
DNA: TGTGCCAGCAGCTTAGTATGGTCGGGGGCAACTGAAGCTTTCTTT
CDR3: CASSLVWSGATEAFF

V: TRBV11-3
J: TRBJ2-7
D: TRBD2
size: few
DNA: TGTGCCAGCAGCGACGGAAGACTAGCGGGAGTCTCCGAGCAGTACTTC
CDR3: CASSDGRLAGVSEQYF

V: TRBV6-8
J: TRBJ2-1
D: TRBD2
size: .
DNA: TGTGCCAGCAGTTACTCTGGGACTAGCGGGATCTACAATGAGCAGTTCTTC
CDR3: CASSYSGTSGIYNEQFF

V: TRBV15
J: TRBJ1-1
D: .
size: .
DNA: TGTGCCACCAGCGACCCAACGGGTTTAATGAACACTGAAGCTTTCTTT
CDR3: CATSDPTGLMNTEAFF

V: TRBV9
J: TRBJ1-1
D: .
size: .
DNA: TGTGCCAGCAGTTTTTCCGGGACACAGAACACTGAAGCTTTCTTT
CDR3: CASSFSGTQNTEAFF

V: TRBV5-1
J: TRBJ1-1
D: .
size: .
DNA: TGCGCCAGCAGTAGGGGGGGTACGGACAACACTGAAGCTTTCTTT
CDR3: CASSRGGTDNTEAFF

V: TRBV30
J: TRBJ1-1
D: .
size: large
DNA: TGTGCCTGGAGTTACGGGGACCCGGACACTGAAGCTTTCTTT
CDR3: CAWSYGDPDTEAFF

V: TRBV30
J: TRBJ2-3
D: .
size: few
DNA: TGTGCCATGGAGGGGGAAGAAAGCACAGATACGCAGTATTTT
CDR3: CAMEGEESTDTQYF

V: TRBV28
J: TRBJ2-7
D: TRBD1
size: once
DNA: TGTGCCAGCAGTCCGGGACAGATGATAACCTACGAGCAGTACTTC
CDR3: CASSPGQMITYEQYF

V: TRBV12-5
J: TRBJ2-3
D: .
size: .
DNA: TGTGCTAGTGGTTTGGCGACAGGGAGGACAGATACGCAGTATTTT
CDR3: CASGLATGRTDTQYF

V: TRBV18
J: TRBJ2-3
D: .
size: .
DNA: TGTGCCAGCTCACCACCGGGGGCAAGCACAGATACGCAGTATTTT
CDR3: CASSPPGASTDTQYF

V: TRBV11-3
J: TRBJ2-6
D: .
size: few
DNA: TGTGCCAGCAGCTTAGGGGGGACGAGCTCTGGGGCCAACGTCCTGACTTTC
CDR3: CASSLGGTSSGANVLTF

V: TRBV11-3
J: TRBJ2-1
D: TRBD2
size: few
DNA: TGTGCCAGCGCCTGTCGGACTAGCGACCCCTCAAATGAGCAGTTCTTC
CDR3: CASACRTSDPSNEQFF

V: TRBV2
J: TRBJ2-5
D: TRBD2
size: few
DNA: TGTGCCAGCAGTGGGGAGGGAGAGACCCAGTACTTC
CDR3: CASSGEGETQYF

V: TRBV9
J: TRBJ2-7
D: .
size: few
DNA: TGTGCCAGCAGCTTAGTTCCCTACGAGCAGTACTTC
CDR3: CASSLVPYEQYF

V: TRBV23-1
J: TRBJ1-2
D: .
size: large
DNA: TGCGCCAGCCCTGCGGCGTCTACCCATGGCTACACCTTC
CDR3: CASPAASTHGYTF

V: TRBV6-8
J: TRBJ1-5
D: .
size: .
DNA: TGTGCCAGCAGTTACCGGAGTGGGGACCCGTTTCAGCCCCAGCATTTT
CDR3: CASSYRSGDPFQPQHF

V: TRBV18
J: TRBJ2-5
D: .
size: .
DNA: TGTGCCAGCTCCCCTGCGTCGGGGGAGACCCAGTACTTC
CDR3: CASSPASGETQYF

V: TRBV7-5
J: TRBJ1-2
D: .
size: .
DNA: TGTGCCAGCAGCTTAGAAGGGACAGGAATGAATGGCTACACCTTC
CDR3: CASSLEGTGMNGYTF